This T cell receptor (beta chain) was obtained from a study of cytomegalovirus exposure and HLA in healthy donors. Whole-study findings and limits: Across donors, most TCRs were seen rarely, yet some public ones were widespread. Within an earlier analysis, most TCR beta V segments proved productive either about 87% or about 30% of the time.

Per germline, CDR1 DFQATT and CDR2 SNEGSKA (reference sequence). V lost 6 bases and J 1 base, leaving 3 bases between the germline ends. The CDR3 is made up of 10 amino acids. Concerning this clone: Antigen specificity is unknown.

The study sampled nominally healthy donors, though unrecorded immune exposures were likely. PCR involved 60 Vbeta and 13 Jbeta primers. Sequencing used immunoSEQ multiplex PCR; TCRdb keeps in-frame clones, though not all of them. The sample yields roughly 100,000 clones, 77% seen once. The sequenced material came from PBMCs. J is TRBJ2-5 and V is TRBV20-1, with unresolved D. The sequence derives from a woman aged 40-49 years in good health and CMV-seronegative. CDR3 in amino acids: CSAGQETQYF. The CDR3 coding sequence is TGCAGTGCCGGCCAAGAGACCCAGTACTTC.